These T cell receptor beta chains were read from a single sample in a study of cytotoxic CD8 clonotypes in ibrutinib-treated CLL. This table comes from immunoSEQ multiplex PCR, and its TCRdb copy is limited to in-frame clones, with some not included. The data show roughly 130,000 clones, with around 93% seen just once and approximately 10% held by the top ten. The sample consisted of PBMCs, taken after 12 months of ibrutinib treatment. Receptors were obtained from a human donor with chronic lymphocytic leukemia. The CDR3 runs from the conserved cysteine through the conserved F or W. The D gene is left open where the match is weak. Clone sizes are given selectively: once, few, many, or a class where the clone is expanded.

size: .
J: TRBJ1-2
D: .
V: TRBV14
length: 13
CDR3: CASSRDIQYGYTF
DNA: TGTGCCAGCAGCCGTGATATACAGTATGGCTACACCTTC

size: .
J: TRBJ2-1
D: .
V: TRBV5-1
length: 15
CDR3: CASSLSSGTYNEQFF
DNA: TGCGCCAGCAGCTTAAGCAGCGGTACCTACAATGAGCAGTTCTTC

size: .
J: TRBJ2-7
D: .
V: TRBV27
length: 16
CDR3: CASSLSGTQSSYEQYF
DNA: TGTGCCAGCAGTTTATCGGGGACCCAAAGCTCCTACGAGCAGTACTTC

size: .
J: TRBJ2-6
D: TRBD2
V: TRBV19
length: 18
CDR3: CASSILGLARSGANVLTF
DNA: TGTGCCAGTAGTATATTGGGACTAGCGCGCTCTGGGGCCAACGTCCTGACTTTC

size: .
J: TRBJ2-5
D: .
V: TRBV19
length: 15
CDR3: CASTQHSSAQETQYF
DNA: TGTGCCAGTACCCAGCATTCTAGCGCACAAGAGACCCAGTACTTC

size: .
J: TRBJ2-1
D: .
V: TRBV7-2
length: 15
CDR3: CASRTRDSSYNEQFF
DNA: TGTGCCAGCAGGACGCGAGACAGCTCCTACAATGAGCAGTTCTTC

size: .
J: TRBJ1-2
D: .
V: TRBV28
length: 14
CDR3: CASSTGDRNRGYTF
DNA: TGTGCCAGCAGTACCGGAGACAGGAATCGTGGCTACACCTTC

size: .
J: TRBJ1-1
D: .
V: TRBV6-5
length: 13
CDR3: CASSWTVDTEAFF
DNA: TGTGCCAGCAGCTGGACGGTAGACACTGAAGCTTTCTTT

size: .
J: TRBJ2-7
D: TRBD2
V: TRBV28
length: 15
CDR3: CASRWGTSGSYEQYF
DNA: TGTGCCAGCCGATGGGGGACTAGCGGCTCCTACGAGCAGTACTTC

size: .
J: TRBJ1-5
D: .
V: TRBV28
length: 15
CDR3: CASSLSGVSNQPQHF
DNA: TGTGCCAGCAGTTTATCTGGGGTTAGCAATCAGCCCCAGCATTTT

size: once
J: TRBJ2-3
D: .
V: TRBV27
length: 14
CDR3: CASSLGGRTDTQYF
DNA: TGTGCCAGCAGCCTGGGGGGACGCACAGATACGCAGTATTTT

size: .
J: TRBJ2-1
D: .
V: TRBV6-5
length: 13
CDR3: CASSYATSNEQFF
DNA: TGTGCCAGCAGTTACGCGACTAGCAATGAGCAGTTCTTC

size: .
J: TRBJ2-1
D: .
V: TRBV7-2
length: 14
CDR3: CASSWESSYNEQFF
DNA: TGTGCCAGCAGCTGGGAAAGCTCCTACAATGAGCAGTTCTTC

size: .
J: TRBJ2-1
D: .
V: TRBV7-6
length: 14
CDR3: CASSLAPSLNEQFF
DNA: TGTGCCAGCAGCTTAGCACCTAGCCTCAATGAGCAGTTCTTC

size: .
J: TRBJ1-5
D: .
V: TRBV29-1
length: 14
CDR3: CSVAGAAGDQPQHF
DNA: TGCAGCGTTGCAGGGGCCGCGGGAGATCAGCCCCAGCATTTT